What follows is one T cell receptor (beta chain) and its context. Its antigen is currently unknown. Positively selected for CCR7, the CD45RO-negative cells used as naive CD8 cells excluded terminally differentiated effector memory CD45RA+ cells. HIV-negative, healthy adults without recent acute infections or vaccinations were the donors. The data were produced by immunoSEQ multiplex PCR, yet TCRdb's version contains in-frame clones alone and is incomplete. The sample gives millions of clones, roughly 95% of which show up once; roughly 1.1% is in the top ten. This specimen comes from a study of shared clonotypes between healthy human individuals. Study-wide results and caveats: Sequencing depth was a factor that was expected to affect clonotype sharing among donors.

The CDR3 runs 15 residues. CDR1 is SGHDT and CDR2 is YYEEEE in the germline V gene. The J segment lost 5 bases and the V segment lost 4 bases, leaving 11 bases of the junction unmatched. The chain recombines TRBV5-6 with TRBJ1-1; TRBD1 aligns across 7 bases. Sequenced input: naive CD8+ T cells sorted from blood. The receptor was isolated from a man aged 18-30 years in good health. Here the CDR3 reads CASSPDRGQSTEAFF. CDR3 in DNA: TGTGCCAGCAGCCCCGACCGGGGACAGTCGACTGAAGCTTTCTTT.